Sequencing of this T cell receptor (beta chain) was carried out in a study of cytomegalovirus exposure and HLA in healthy donors. The trim removed 0 bases at V and 0 bases at J, leaving 2 bases unmatched. Germline V gives CDR1 SGHRS, CDR2 YFSETQ. The CDR3 is 17 residues long. The study's findings and limits: An analysis was carried out later, and it reportedly showed fewer N-insertions in an Asian-associated ancestry cluster than the 666-donor mean.

As regards this clone: Its target is not known.

13 Jbeta primers and 60 Vbeta primers were used for the PCR. Some clones are missing from TCRdb's copy, which holds only in-frame ones; the method was immunoSEQ multiplex PCR. Of approximately 150,000 clones in the sample, 75% to 85% are singletons; the top ten hold about 4.3%. The chain combines TRBV5-1 with TRBJ2-3; 12 positions agree with TRBD2. Sequencing was performed on PBMCs. This receptor was obtained from a man aged 40-55 years in good health and CMV-seronegative. CDR3 residues: CASSLGGTSGSTDTQYF. CDR3 coding DNA: TGCGCCAGCAGCTTGGGTGGGACTAGCGGGAGCACAGATACGCAGTATTTT.